A selection of T cell receptor beta chains follows, all from one sample in a study of T cell repertoires in cytomegalovirus infection. TCRdb called the reads again in MiXCR, with one record for every CDR3 protein. Of about 190,000 distinct CDR3 sequences listed, about 28% are singletons. Sequenced sample: PBMCs. The receptors shown here come from a human donor in good health (CMV status not recorded). Some clones in this sample may be carry-over from other donors' samples. Each CDR3 is given with its conserved first and last residue. Each record gives: D gene, CDR3 length, clone size, J gene, V gene, CDR3 protein, CDR3 DNA. D genes are given only for firm matches. Clone size appears in some rows only: once, few, many, or a class for an expanded clone.

d_gene: NA
len: 14
abundance: NA
j_gene: TRBJ1-1
v_gene: TRBV5-6
CDR3aa: CASSPGAMNTEAFF
CDR3nt: TGTGCCAGCAGCCCGGGGGCGATGAACACTGAAGCTTTCTTT

d_gene: TRBD1
len: 16
abundance: NA
j_gene: TRBJ1-5
v_gene: TRBV5-6
CDR3aa: CASSLGTGPFGQPQHF
CDR3nt: TGTGCCAGCAGCCTGGGGACAGGCCCCTTTGGGCAGCCCCAGCATTTT

d_gene: TRBD1
len: 14
abundance: few
j_gene: TRBJ1-1
v_gene: TRBV11-3
CDR3aa: CASSSTGGADEAFF
CDR3nt: TGTGCCAGCAGCTCTACAGGGGGCGCGGATGAAGCTTTCTTT

d_gene: TRBD1
len: 15
abundance: NA
j_gene: TRBJ1-2
v_gene: TRBV19
CDR3aa: CASSTITGESYGYTF
CDR3nt: TGTGCCAGTAGTACAATAACAGGGGAAAGCTATGGCTACACCTTC

d_gene: TRBD2
len: 16
abundance: few
j_gene: TRBJ2-2
v_gene: TRBV10-1
CDR3aa: CASSDIADRGVGELFF
CDR3nt: TGCGCCAGCAGTGATATAGCCGACCGGGGGGTCGGGGAGCTGTTTTTT

d_gene: NA
len: 13
abundance: NA
j_gene: TRBJ1-2
v_gene: TRBV5-4
CDR3aa: CASSLLSHYGYTF
CDR3nt: TGTGCCAGCAGCTTGCTCAGTCACTATGGCTACACCTTC

d_gene: TRBD2
len: 15
abundance: many
j_gene: TRBJ2-2
v_gene: TRBV7-8
CDR3aa: CASSWTSGDTGELFF
CDR3nt: TGTGCCAGCAGCTGGACTAGCGGGGACACCGGGGAGCTGTTTTTT

d_gene: TRBD2
len: 12
abundance: once
j_gene: TRBJ2-1
v_gene: TRBV6-2/TRBV6-3
CDR3aa: CASSGSGTSEFF
CDR3nt: TGTGCCAGCAGTGGGTCCGGGACTAGTGAGTTCTTC

d_gene: TRBD2
len: 16
abundance: NA
j_gene: TRBJ2-1
v_gene: TRBV7-3
CDR3aa: CASSLIGGSSYNEQFF
CDR3nt: TGTGCCAGCAGCTTAATCGGGGGGAGCTCCTACAATGAGCAGTTCTTC

d_gene: NA
len: 17
abundance: NA
j_gene: TRBJ2-1
v_gene: TRBV6-6
CDR3aa: CASSYTRLGGRDNEQFF
CDR3nt: TGTGCCAGCAGTTACACCCGCCTCGGTGGGCGGGACAATGAGCAGTTCTTC